The sequence of this TCR beta chain was determined in a study of blood T cell repertoires in COVID-19. TCRdb's copy holds only in-frame clones and misses some; the assay was immunoSEQ multiplex PCR. Among about 76,000 clones, approximately 80% were seen once, and the ten largest hold about 18%. The source of this sequence is a woman aged 55-70 years with acute or convalescent COVID-19. Sample: peripheral blood.

CDR3 protein: CATSDFYRGTGELFF. The CDR3 coding sequence is TGTGCCACCAGTGATTTCTACAGGGGGACCGGGGAGCTGTTTTTT. The rearrangement links TRBV24-1 to TRBJ2-2; 8 nucleotides match TRBD1. This CDR3 contains 15 residues. CDR1 and CDR2 from the germline V gene are KGHDR and SFDVKD. J gave up 5 bases and V 1 base, and 2 bases lay outside the gene matches.